This T cell receptor beta chain originates from a study of control samples from healthy donors and cancer patients. CDR3 length equals 14 residues. The germline V gene has CDR1 LNHDA and CDR2 SQIVND (reference sequence). The table came from immunoSEQ multiplex PCR; TCRdb's copy has only in-frame clones and leaves some out. The sample holds 130,000 to 150,000 clones, roughly 94% seen once. The source is a man between 60 and 70 years old with colorectal cancer. The rearrangement joins TRBV19 to TRBJ2-2; 8 nucleotides agree with TRBD1. Sequencing used PBMCs. CDR3 amino acids: CATRTGSNTGELFF. As DNA, the CDR3 is TGTGCTACGCGGACAGGGTCGAACACCGGGGAGCTGTTTTTT.